This T cell receptor beta chain was captured by sequencing in a study of T cell repertoires in cytomegalovirus infection. Study overall: Epitope selection comprised recently identified HLA-C-restricted CMV epitopes and well-studied HLA-B-restricted CMV epitopes. Study observations and caveats: Predominance within the ex vivo response was attributable to HLA-C-restricted CMV-specific TCR beta clonotypes.

A note on this clonotype: Antigen: not known.

TCRdb reanalysed the reads using MiXCR and keeps one entry per CDR3 protein. This table has under 120,000 distinct CDR3 sequences, 35% to 50% appearing once. V dropped 1 base and J dropped 6 bases, with 13 bases sitting between them. Germline V gene data show CDR1 as SGHKS and CDR2 as YYEKEE (reference sequence). The CDR3 runs to 14 residues. The sample was CD8+ T cells from cultured PBMCs, taken from culture after CMV antigen stimulation. The sequence was collected from a human donor in good health (CMV status not recorded). Some clones in this sample may be carry-over from other donors' samples. The chain recombines TRBV5-5 with TRBJ1-2, with D tentatively TRBD1 (6 bases). CDR3 sequence: CASSLTGLVDGYTF. As DNA, the CDR3 is TGTGCCAGCAGCTTGACAGGGTTGGTCGATGGCTACACCTTC.